The clone carrying this T cell receptor beta chain has only one observation. Its antigen is unknown. This PCR relied on a set of 60 Vbeta primers and 13 Jbeta primers. Profiling relied on immunoSEQ multiplex PCR, and the TCRdb table lists in-frame clones only, not all of them. Altogether roughly 150,000 clones are present, 60% to 80% being singletons, with the ten largest covering 1.7%. The CDR3 runs 14 residues. Trimming left V 3 bases short and J 5 bases short, with 14 bases between. Per the germline V gene, CDR1 is SGDLS and CDR2 is YYNGEE. The record originates from a study of cytomegalovirus exposure and HLA in healthy donors. Overall study: Previous work identified 90 million to 130 million unique TCR beta sequences from around 180 million T cells. Out of 398 genotyped donors, about 80% belonged to the Caucasian-associated ancestry cluster.

Notes on the study in general: Productive status was seen about 87% or about 30% of the time for most TCR beta V segments in an earlier analysis. The availability of immune exposure information extended only to CMV serostatus.

This TCR was recovered from a woman aged 30 to 39 in good health and CMV-seronegative. The sample taken for sequencing was PBMCs. The V and J genes are TRBV9 and TRBJ2-5; D may be TRBD2 (6 bases). The DNA of the CDR3 is TGTGCCAGCAGCGGCGGGGCTGGTACGGAGACCCAGTACTTC. Its translation: CASSGGAGTETQYF.